The clone carrying this T cell receptor (beta chain) has at least ten counts. The source of the sample is a study of early T cells in non-severe SARS-CoV-2 infection. As for the study in general: Alpha and beta chains were unpaired, from unsorted whole-blood bulk RNA.

Trimming took 3 bases from V and 4 from J, leaving 7 bases between them. The length of the CDR3 is 13 residues. Germline lookup yields CDR1 SGHRS and CDR2 YFSETQ. One entry per CDR3 protein, called by TCRdb with MiXCR from the 5' RACE reads. The sample lists tens of thousands of distinct CDR3 sequences; 14% were seen once. This clonotype was sampled from an adult who was a healthcare worker with PCR-confirmed SARS-CoV-2 infection or an uninfected control (not recorded which). V and J are TRBV5-1 and TRBJ1-4; D is uncertain. Sample: whole blood. The CDR3 sequence is CASSSYLNEKLFF. For the CDR3, the DNA is TGCGCCAGCAGCTCGTATCTTAATGAAAAACTGTTTTTT.